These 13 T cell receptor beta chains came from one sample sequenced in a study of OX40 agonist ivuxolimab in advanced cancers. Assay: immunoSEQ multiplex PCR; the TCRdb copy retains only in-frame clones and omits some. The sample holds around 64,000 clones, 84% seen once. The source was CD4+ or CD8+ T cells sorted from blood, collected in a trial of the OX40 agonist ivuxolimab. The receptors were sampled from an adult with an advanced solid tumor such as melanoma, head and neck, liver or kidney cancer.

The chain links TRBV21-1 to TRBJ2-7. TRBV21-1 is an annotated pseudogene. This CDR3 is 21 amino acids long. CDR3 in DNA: TGTGCCAGCAGCAAAGGTGCGCCATCAAATGGGGGGCACCCCTTTACCTACGAGCAGTACTTC. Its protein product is CASSKGAPSNGGHPFTYEQYF.

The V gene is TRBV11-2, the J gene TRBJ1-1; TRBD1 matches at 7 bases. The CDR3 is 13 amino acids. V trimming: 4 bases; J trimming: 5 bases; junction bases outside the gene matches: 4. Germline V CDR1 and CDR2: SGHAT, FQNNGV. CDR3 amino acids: CASSWTGRTEAFF. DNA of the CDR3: TGTGCCAGCAGCTGGACAGGTCGGACTGAAGCTTTCTTT.

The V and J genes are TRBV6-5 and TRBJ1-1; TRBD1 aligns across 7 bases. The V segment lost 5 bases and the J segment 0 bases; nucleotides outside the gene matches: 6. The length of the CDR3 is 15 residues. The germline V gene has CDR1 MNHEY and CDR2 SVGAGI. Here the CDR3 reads CASSKGQALNTEAFF. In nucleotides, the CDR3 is TGTGCCAGCAGTAAAGGACAGGCCCTGAACACTGAAGCTTTCTTT.

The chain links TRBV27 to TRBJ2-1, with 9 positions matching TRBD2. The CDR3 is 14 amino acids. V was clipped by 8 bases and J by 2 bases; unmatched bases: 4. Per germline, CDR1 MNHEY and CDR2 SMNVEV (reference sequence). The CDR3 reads CASRGLATYNEQFF. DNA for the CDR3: TGTGCCAGCCGCGGACTAGCGACCTACAATGAGCAGTTCTTC.

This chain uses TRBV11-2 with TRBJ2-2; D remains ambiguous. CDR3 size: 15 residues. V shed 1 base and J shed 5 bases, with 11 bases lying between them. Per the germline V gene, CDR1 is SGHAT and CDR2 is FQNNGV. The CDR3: CASSLVLGSTGELFF. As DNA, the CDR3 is TGTGCCAGCAGCTTAGTGTTGGGGTCAACCGGGGAGCTGTTTTTT. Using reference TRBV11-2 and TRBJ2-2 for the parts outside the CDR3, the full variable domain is EAGVAQSPRYKIIEKRQSVAFWCNPISGHATLYWYQQILGQGPKLLIQFQNNGVVDDSQLPKDRFSAERLKGVDSTLKIQPAKLEDSAVYLCASSLVLGSTGELFFGEGSRLTVL.

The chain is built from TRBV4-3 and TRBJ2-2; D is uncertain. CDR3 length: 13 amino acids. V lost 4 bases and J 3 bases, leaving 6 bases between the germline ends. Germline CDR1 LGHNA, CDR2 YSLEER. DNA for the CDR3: TGCGCCAGCAGCCCGCGGCACACCGGGGAGCTGTTTTTT. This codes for CASSPRHTGELFF.

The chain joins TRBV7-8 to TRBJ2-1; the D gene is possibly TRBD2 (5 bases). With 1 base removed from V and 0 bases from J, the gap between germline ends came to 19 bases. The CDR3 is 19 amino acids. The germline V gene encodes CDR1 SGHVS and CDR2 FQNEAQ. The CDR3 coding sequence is TGTGCCAGCAGCTTAGTCGGGGTTGTGCCCCAAAGCTCCTACAATGAGCAGTTCTTC. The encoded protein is CASSLVGVVPQSSYNEQFF.

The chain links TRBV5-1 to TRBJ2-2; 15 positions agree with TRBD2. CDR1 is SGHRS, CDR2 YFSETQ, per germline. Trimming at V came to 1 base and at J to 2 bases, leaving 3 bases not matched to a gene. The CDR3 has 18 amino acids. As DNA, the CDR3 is TGCGCCAGCAGCTTGATGGGACTAGCGGGAGGAAACACCGGGGAGCTGTTTTTT. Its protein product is CASSLMGLAGGNTGELFF.

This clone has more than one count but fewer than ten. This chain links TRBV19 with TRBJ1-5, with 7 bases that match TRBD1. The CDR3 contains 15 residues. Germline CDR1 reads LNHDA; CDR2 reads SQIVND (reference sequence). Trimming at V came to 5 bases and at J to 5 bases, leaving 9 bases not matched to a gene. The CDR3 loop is CASSSSGGADQPQHF. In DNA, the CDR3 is TGTGCCAGTAGTTCCTCAGGGGGAGCGGATCAGCCCCAGCATTTT.

CDR3 coding DNA: TGTGCCAGCAGCTTTATGGTCGAGCAGTACTTC. Translated: CASSFMVEQYF. This sequence joins TRBV5-6 and TRBJ2-7, with unresolved D. This CDR3 spans 11 amino acids. V was trimmed by 2 bases and J by 6 bases, leaving 6 bases between them. Germline lookup yields CDR1 SGHDT and CDR2 YYEEEE.

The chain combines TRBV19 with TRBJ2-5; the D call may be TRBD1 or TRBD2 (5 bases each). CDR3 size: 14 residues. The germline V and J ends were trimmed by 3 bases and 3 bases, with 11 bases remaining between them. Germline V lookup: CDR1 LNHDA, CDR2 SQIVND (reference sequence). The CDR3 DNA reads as TGTGCCAGTAGTATGTCTGGGACCAAAGAGACCCAGTACTTC. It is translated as CASSMSGTKETQYF.

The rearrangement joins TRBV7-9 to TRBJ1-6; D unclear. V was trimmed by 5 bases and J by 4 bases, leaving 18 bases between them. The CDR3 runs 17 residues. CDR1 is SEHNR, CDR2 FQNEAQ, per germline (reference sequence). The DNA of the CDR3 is TGTGCCAGCAGCCGATTGACGACGGCTCCTTATAATTCACCCCTCCACTTT. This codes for CASSRLTTAPYNSPLHF.

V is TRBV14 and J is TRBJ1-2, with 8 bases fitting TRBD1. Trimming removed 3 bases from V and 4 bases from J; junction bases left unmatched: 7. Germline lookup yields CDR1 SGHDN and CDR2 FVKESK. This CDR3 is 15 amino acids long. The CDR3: CASSQALTGVYGYTF. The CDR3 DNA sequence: TGTGCCAGCAGCCAGGCCCTGACAGGGGTCTATGGCTACACCTTC.